Listed here are 3 T cell receptor beta chains from one sample, sequenced in a study of cytomegalovirus exposure and HLA in healthy donors. The PCR contained 60 Vbeta and 13 Jbeta primers. Libraries were prepared by immunoSEQ multiplex PCR; TCRdb keeps only in-frame clonotypes and omits some of them. This sample has some 150,000 clones, with about 80% found just once. The sample was PBMCs. These receptors all come from a man aged 40-49 years in good health and CMV-seronegative.

CDR3 nucleotides: TGTGCCAGCAGCCCAAACCGGGACAAAGAGACCCAGTACTTC. It translates to CASSPNRDKETQYF. V gene TRBV4-2 combines with J gene TRBJ2-5; D possibly corresponds to TRBD1 (6 bases). The CDR3 extends over 14 amino acids. The V end lost 4 bases, the J end lost 3 bases, and 12 bases lay between the germline ends. Germline CDR1 and CDR2: LGHNA and YNFKEQ.

This chain uses TRBV6-5 with TRBJ1-1; possible D gene TRBD1, 5 bases. The CDR3 runs to 13 residues. Germline V CDR1 and CDR2: MNHEY, SVGAGI. V lost 5 bases and J lost 8, with 15 bases in between. The CDR3 region is CASSTMTAQEAFF. The CDR3 DNA follows: TGTGCCAGCAGTACCATGACAGCCCAAGAAGCTTTCTTT.

V and J are TRBV5-1 and TRBJ2-3; the match to TRBD1 covers 9 bases. Germline CDR1 is SGHRS and CDR2 is YFSETQ. The V segment lost 5 bases and the J segment 2 bases; nucleotides outside the gene matches: 6. The CDR3 sequence is 15 residues long. In nucleotides, the CDR3 is TGCGCCAGCAGATGGACAGGGGCCGACACAGATACGCAGTATTTT. Amino acids: CASRWTGADTDTQYF.